This TCR beta chain stems from a study of T cell responses to AZD1222 COVID-19 vaccine. Turning to the study itself: Researchers grouped second doses given at about 4 or about 12 weeks into one pool.

Comment on this clone: Its specificity is not known.

Data came from immunoSEQ multiplex PCR; TCRdb stores just in-frame clones and leaves some out. The table lists more than 140,000 clones, around 89% of them singletons. The study, taken as a whole, reports: Clonal diversity may have been underestimated in mostly white British donors. Among AZD1222 vaccinees, only six or seven were seropositive at baseline.

The CDR3 totals 16 residues. Trimming cost V 0 bases and J 9 bases, with 21 bases left between them. Germline V gene lookup returns CDR1 GTSNPN and CDR2 SVGIG (reference sequence). The receptor's source is an adult in good health. Material: peripheral blood, obtained on day 0 of AZD1222 vaccination. This sequence joins TRBV30 and TRBJ1-5; a weak D match, TRBD1 (5 bases). The DNA of the CDR3 is TGTGCCTGGAGTGTACCCGGTCCTTGGGGGATTTGGCCCCAGCATTTT. Its translation is CAWSVPGPWGIWPQHF.